A single sample gave rise to the 16 T cell receptor beta chains below, sequenced in a study of T cell responses to AZD1222 COVID-19 vaccine. TCRdb keeps only in-frame clones here, not all; method: immunoSEQ multiplex PCR. The sample shows 95,000 to 100,000 clones, about 82% of them seen only once. This material consisted of peripheral blood, taken on day 0 of AZD1222 vaccination. The receptors stem from an adult in good health.

The chain combines TRBV10-1 with TRBJ1-5, with 7 nucleotides matching TRBD1. Germline V lookup: CDR1 WNHNN, CDR2 SYGVQD (reference sequence). The CDR3 is 16 amino acids. Losses at the gene ends were 8 bases for V and 0 bases for J; bases not matched to a gene: 10. CDR3 amino acids: CASPGGRGSSNQPQHF. The DNA for the CDR3 is TGCGCCAGCCCGGGGGGCAGGGGGAGTAGCAATCAGCCCCAGCATTTT.

The chain recombines TRBV28 with TRBJ2-1; D possibly matches TRBD1 or TRBD2 (5 bases each). This CDR3 region has 13 residues. V lost 8 bases to trimming and J lost 7 bases, with 15 bases between them. CDR1 and CDR2 (germline): MDHEN, SYDVKM. The CDR3 DNA reads as TGTGCCAGCGAGGGGCCCTGGGGGAATGAGCAGTTCTTC. This sequence encodes CASEGPWGNEQFF.

This sequence joins TRBV30 and TRBJ1-2, with D maybe TRBD1 (6 bases). This CDR3 contains 15 residues. CDR1 and CDR2 from the germline V gene are GTSNPN and SVGIG (reference sequence). The germline V and J ends were trimmed by 0 bases and 0 bases, with 11 bases remaining between them. The DNA for the CDR3 is TGTGCCTGGAGTGTACCCCAGGGGTCTAACTATGGCTACACCTTC. Translated: CAWSVPQGSNYGYTF.

The rearrangement links TRBV15 to TRBJ2-1; D is unresolved. Germline CDR1 reads LNHNV; CDR2 reads YYDKDF (reference sequence). Trimming took off 0 bases at V and 8 bases at J, with 23 bases between the two ends. This CDR3 contains 18 residues. The CDR3 loop is CATSRDRIAGVSLDEQFF. In nucleotides, the CDR3 is TGTGCCACCAGCAGAGATCGGATTGCAGGAGTCTCTTTGGATGAGCAGTTCTTC.

This chain connects TRBV28 to TRBJ1-1; 7 nucleotides match TRBD1. V lost 2 bases, J lost 11 bases, and 14 bases stayed unmatched. CDR1 is MDHEN, CDR2 SYDVKM, per germline. The CDR3 runs 15 residues. The chain's CDR3 is CASSLAATGRGMAFF. CDR3 nucleotide sequence: TGTGCCAGCAGTTTAGCCGCGACAGGGCGCGGGATGGCTTTCTTT.

This chain uses TRBV12-5 with TRBJ2-3; 8 bases are shared with TRBD1. This CDR3 comprises 15 residues. Germline V lookup: CDR1 LGHNT, CDR2 FRNRAP. Trimming removed 4 bases from V and 1 base from J; junction bases left unmatched: 4. The CDR3, as DNA: TGTGCTAGTGGTTATGGACAGGGTCGCACAGATACGCAGTATTTT. It translates to CASGYGQGRTDTQYF.

The chain carries TRBV21-1 and TRBJ1-1; the D segment call TRBD1 is taken from the table without a DNA check. TRBV21-1 is assigned pseudogene status. This CDR3 is built from 16 residues. This chain's CDR3 is CASSKAVHTGNTEAFF. In nucleotides, the CDR3 is TGTGCCAGCAGCAAAGCCGTACACACAGGGAACACTGAAGCTTTCTTT.

In its sample, this clone was seen once. The J gene is TRBJ2-1, the V gene TRBV2, with 7 bases aligning to TRBD2. CDR1 and CDR2 from the germline V gene are SNHLY and FYNNEI. There are 15 residues in the CDR3. The trim removed 2 bases at V and 6 bases at J, leaving 7 bases unmatched. DNA of the CDR3: TGTGCCAGCAGTGAACGGGGCGGGAGATTCAATGAGCAGTTCTTC. This encodes CASSERGGRFNEQFF.

This clone appeared a few times. The rearrangement joins TRBV9 to TRBJ1-4, with D uncertain. The CDR3 has 13 amino acids. V was clipped by 4 bases and J by 5 bases, with 9 bases between them. Germline assignment: CDR1 SGDLS and CDR2 YYNGEE. CDR3 nucleotides: TGTGCCAGCAGCCCCCCGAGAAATGAAAAACTGTTTTTT. This translates into CASSPPRNEKLFF.

The rearrangement links TRBV6-5 to TRBJ2-4, with TRBD2 as a possible D gene (6 bases). V was shortened by 8 bases and J by 1 base, with 12 bases between the two germline ends. Germline lookup yields CDR1 MNHEY and CDR2 SVGAGI. The CDR3 has 14 residues. CDR3 sequence (DNA): TGTGCCAGCCGGAGGGCCCTGGCCAAAAACATTCAGTACTTC. Translation gives CASRRALAKNIQYF.

The chain uses TRBV25-1 and TRBJ2-2, with unresolved D. V gave up 0 bases and J gave up 7 bases, with 15 bases separating them. This CDR3 comprises 16 residues. The germline V gene has CDR1 MGHDK and CDR2 SYGVNS. CDR3 bases: TGTGCCAGCAGTGAATATCTGTCCGGGCCGAACGGGGAGCTGTTTTTT. Encoded protein: CASSEYLSGPNGELFF.

V gene TRBV7-9 combines with J gene TRBJ2-3; D may be TRBD2 (5 bases). CDR3 length: 17 amino acids. Trimming removed 5 bases from V and 1 base from J, with 19 bases in between. The V gene's germline CDR1 is SEHNR and CDR2 FQNEAQ (reference sequence). CDR3 nucleotide sequence: TGTGCCAGCAGCCCGCTCTCCGGGGTTGATGGCACAGATACGCAGTATTTT. Its protein product is CASSPLSGVDGTDTQYF. The whole variable domain, remainder taken from reference TRBV7-9 and TRBJ2-3, is DTGVSQNPRHKITKRGQNVTFRCDPISEHNRLYWYRQTLGQGPEFLTYFQNEAQLEKSRLLSDRFSAERPKGSFSTLEIQRTEQGDSAMYLCASSPLSGVDGTDTQYFGPGTRLTVL.

DNA of the CDR3: TGTGCCAGCAGTCGGGACAGGGGGGCTAATCAGCCCCAGCATTTT. This codes for CASSRDRGANQPQHF. V usage is TRBV6-2 or TRBV6-3 and J usage is TRBJ1-5, with 11 bases lining up with TRBD1. The CDR3 totals 15 residues. Germline V CDR1 and CDR2: MNHEY, SVGEGT. V trimming: 5 bases; J trimming: 4 bases; junction bases outside the gene matches: 4.

The V and J genes are TRBV30 and TRBJ2-1; TRBD2 matches at 12 bases. Germline lookup yields CDR1 GTSNPN and CDR2 SVGIG (reference sequence). V dropped 3 bases and J dropped 4; count of bases not matched to a gene: 7. The CDR3 runs to 16 residues. CDR3 sequence (DNA): TGTGCCTGGAGCGCTTCCGGGACTAGCGGGTACAATGAGCAGTTCTTC. The encoded protein is CAWSASGTSGYNEQFF.

The chain is built from TRBV25-1 and TRBJ2-5, with 7 positions matching TRBD1. Germline CDR1 is MGHDK and CDR2 is SYGVNS. V was clipped by 3 bases and J by 2 bases; unmatched bases: 6. The CDR3 has 15 amino acids. CDR3 bases: TGTGCCAGCAGTGACGCGACAGGGAAGCAAGAGACCCAGTACTTC. Translated: CASSDATGKQETQYF. The variable domain in full, completed from reference TRBV25-1 and TRBJ2-5, reads EADIYQTPRYLVIGTGKKITLECSQTMGHDKMYWYQQDPGMELHLIHYSYGVNSTEKGDLSSESTVSRIRTEHFPLTLESARPSHTSQYLCASSDATGKQETQYFGPGTRLLVL.

This clone is a singleton in its sample. This CDR3 reads CASSSRAGNQPQHF. In DNA form, the CDR3 reads TGTGCCAGCAGCTCCAGGGCTGGCAATCAGCCCCAGCATTTT. This sequence joins TRBV7-2 and TRBJ1-5; tentative D call: TRBD1 (5 bases). This CDR3 spans 14 amino acids. CDR1 and CDR2 from the germline V gene are SGHTA and FQGNSA. The V end was cut by 4 bases, the J end by 2 bases, with 9 bases between.